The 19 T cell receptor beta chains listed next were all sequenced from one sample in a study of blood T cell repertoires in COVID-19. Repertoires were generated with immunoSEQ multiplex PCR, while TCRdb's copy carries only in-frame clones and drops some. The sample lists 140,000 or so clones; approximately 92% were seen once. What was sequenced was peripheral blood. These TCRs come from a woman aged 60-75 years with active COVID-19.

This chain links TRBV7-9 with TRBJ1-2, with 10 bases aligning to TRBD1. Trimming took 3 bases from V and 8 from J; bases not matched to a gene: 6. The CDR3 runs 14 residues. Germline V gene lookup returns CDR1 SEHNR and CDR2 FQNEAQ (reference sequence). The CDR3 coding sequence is TGTGCCAGCAGCTTGGGACAGGGGATCGAGGGCTACACCTTC. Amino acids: CASSLGQGIEGYTF.

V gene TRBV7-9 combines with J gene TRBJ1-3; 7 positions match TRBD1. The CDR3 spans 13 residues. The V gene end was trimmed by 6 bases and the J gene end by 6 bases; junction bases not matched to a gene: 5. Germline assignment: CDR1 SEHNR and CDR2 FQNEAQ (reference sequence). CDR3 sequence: CASSFEGANTIYF. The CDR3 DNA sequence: TGTGCCAGCAGTTTCGAGGGGGCAAACACCATATATTTT.

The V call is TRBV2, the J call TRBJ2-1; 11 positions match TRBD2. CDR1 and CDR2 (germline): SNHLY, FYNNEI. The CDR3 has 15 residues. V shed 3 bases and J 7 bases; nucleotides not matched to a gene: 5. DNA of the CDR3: TGTGCCAGCAGTGAGATTAGCGGGAGGGTGAATGAGCAGTTCTTC. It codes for CASSEISGRVNEQFF. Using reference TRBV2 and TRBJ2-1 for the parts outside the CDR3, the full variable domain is EPEVTQTPSHQVTQMGQEVILRCVPISNHLYFYWYRQILGQKVEFLVSFYNNEISEKSEIFDDQFSVERPDGSNFTLKIRSTKLEDSAMYFCASSEISGRVNEQFFGPGTRLTVL.

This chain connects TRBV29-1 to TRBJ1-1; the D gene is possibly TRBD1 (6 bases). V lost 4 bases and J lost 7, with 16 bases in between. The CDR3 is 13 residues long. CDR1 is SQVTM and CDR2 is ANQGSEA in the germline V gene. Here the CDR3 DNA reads TGCAGCGTTGCACAGGGCCGGTTTGTTGAAGCTTTCTTT. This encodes CSVAQGRFVEAFF.

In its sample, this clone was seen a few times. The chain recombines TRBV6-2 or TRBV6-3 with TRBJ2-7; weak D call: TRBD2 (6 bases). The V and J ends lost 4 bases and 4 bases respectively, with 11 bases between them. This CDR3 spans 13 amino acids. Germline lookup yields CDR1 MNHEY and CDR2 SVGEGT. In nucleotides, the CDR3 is TGTGCCAGCAGTTTTAGCGGAGGTTACGAGCAGTACTTC. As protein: CASSFSGGYEQYF.

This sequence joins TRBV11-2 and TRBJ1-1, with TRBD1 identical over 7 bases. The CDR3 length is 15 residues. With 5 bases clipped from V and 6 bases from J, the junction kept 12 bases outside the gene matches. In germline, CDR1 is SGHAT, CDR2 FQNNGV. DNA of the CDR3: TGTGCCAGCAGCAGCACGGGCAGGGGGTCGTCTGAAGCTTTCTTT. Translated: CASSSTGRGSSEAFF.

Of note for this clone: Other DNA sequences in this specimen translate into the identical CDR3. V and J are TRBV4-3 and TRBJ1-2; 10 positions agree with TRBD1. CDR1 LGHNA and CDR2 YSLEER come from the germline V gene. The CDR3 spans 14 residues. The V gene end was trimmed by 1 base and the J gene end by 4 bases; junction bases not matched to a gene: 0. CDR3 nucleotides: TGCGCCAGCAGCCAAGGGACAGGGGGCTATGGCTACACCTTC. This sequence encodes CASSQGTGGYGYTF.

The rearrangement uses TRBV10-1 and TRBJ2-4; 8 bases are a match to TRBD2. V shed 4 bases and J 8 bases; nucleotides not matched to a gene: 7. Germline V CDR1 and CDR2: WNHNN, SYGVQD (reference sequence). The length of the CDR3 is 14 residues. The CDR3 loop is CASSVDHGGDIQYF. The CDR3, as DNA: TGCGCCAGCAGTGTAGACCACGGGGGGGACATTCAGTACTTC.

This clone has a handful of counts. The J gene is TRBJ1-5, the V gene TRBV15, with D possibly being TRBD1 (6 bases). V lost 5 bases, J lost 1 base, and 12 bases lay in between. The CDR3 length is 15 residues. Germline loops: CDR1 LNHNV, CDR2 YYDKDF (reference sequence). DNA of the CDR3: TGTGCCACCAGCGGTGGGGGCTCGAGCAATCAGCCCCAGCATTTT. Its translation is CATSGGGSSNQPQHF.

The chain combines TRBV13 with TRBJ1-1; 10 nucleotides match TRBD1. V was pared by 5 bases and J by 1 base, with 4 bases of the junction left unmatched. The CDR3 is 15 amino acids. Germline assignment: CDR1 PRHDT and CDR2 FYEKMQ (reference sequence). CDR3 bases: TGTGCCAGCAGCCAAGGGACAGGGGCGAACACTGAAGCTTTCTTT. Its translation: CASSQGTGANTEAFF.

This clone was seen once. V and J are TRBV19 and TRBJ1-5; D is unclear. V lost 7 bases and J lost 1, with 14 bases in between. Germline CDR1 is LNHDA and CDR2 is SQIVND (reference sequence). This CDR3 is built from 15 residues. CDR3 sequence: CASTPFGRSNQPQHF. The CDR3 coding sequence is TGTGCCAGTACCCCCTTTGGGAGAAGCAATCAGCCCCAGCATTTT.

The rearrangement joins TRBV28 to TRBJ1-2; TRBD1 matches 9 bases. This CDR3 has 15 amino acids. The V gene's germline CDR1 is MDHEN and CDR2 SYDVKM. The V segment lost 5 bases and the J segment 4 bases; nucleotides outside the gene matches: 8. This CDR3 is CASSPPTGGPYGYTF. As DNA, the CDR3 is TGTGCCAGCAGTCCACCCACAGGGGGCCCCTATGGCTACACCTTC.

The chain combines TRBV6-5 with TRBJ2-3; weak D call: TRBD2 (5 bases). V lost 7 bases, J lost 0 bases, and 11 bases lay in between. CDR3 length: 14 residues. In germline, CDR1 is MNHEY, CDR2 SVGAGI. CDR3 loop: CASKEVPSTDTQYF. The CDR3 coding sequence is TGTGCCAGCAAGGAGGTCCCCAGCACAGATACGCAGTATTTT.

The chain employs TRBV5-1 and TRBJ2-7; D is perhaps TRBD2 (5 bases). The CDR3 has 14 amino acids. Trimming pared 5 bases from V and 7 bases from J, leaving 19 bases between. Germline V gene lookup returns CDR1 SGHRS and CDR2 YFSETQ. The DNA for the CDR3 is TGCGCCAGCAGTTCTCAAGGGTCCCCGGGGGAGCAGTACTTC. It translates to CASSSQGSPGEQYF.

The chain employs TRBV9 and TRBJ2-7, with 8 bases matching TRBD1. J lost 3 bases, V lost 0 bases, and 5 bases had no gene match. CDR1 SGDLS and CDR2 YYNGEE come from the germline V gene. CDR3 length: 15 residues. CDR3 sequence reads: CASSVAHGQGYEQYF. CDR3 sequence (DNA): TGTGCCAGCAGCGTAGCCCATGGACAGGGCTACGAGCAGTACTTC.

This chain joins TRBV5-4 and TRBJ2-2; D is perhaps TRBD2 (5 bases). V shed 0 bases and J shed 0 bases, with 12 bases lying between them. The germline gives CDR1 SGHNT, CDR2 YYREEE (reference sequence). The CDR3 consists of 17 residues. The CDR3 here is CASSLGGQTSNTGELFF. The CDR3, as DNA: TGTGCCAGCAGCTTGGGAGGGCAGACTTCGAACACCGGGGAGCTGTTTTTT.

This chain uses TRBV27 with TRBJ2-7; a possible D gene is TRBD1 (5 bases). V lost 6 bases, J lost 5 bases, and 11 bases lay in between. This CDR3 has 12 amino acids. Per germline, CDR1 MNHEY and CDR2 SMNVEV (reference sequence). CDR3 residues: CASSKGLNEQYF. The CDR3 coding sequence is TGTGCCAGCAGCAAGGGGCTGAACGAGCAGTACTTC.

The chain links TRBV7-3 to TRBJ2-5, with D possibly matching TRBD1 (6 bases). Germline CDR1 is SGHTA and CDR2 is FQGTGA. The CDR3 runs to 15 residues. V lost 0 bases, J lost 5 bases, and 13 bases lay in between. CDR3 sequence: CASSLTGRGRETQYF. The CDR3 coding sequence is TGTGCCAGCAGCTTAACTGGCAGGGGTAGGGAGACCCAGTACTTC.

CDR3 nucleotide sequence: TGTGCCAGTAGTATCCCAGGACAGGGTGGCTTTAATGAGCAGTTCTTC. Its protein is CASSIPGQGGFNEQFF. The chain couples TRBV19 to TRBJ2-1; 8 nucleotides agree with TRBD1. V lost 3 bases and J lost 7; bases outside the gene matches: 11. There are 16 residues in the CDR3. CDR1 LNHDA and CDR2 SQIVND come from the germline V gene (reference sequence).